These 25 T cell receptor beta chains were sequenced from one sample in a study of control samples from healthy donors and cancer patients (TCRdb year 2020). Receptor amplification or capture employed the immunoSEQ multiplex PCR assay. TCRdb stores this immuneACCESS table with in-frame sequences only. Part of the clones is absent; in the studies checked, under half of the shortfall reflects unresolved V genes, and no reason is known for the rest. This sample has under 200,000 clones in its table, and 91% of those were observed once. Of the sample, roughly 1.6% falls within the top ten clones. Material for sequencing was blood. The receptors derive from a young woman in good health.

The genes are TRBV7-2 and TRBJ2-1; the D gene is possibly TRBD1 (5 bases). Looked up from germline, CDR1 is SGHTA and CDR2 is FQGNSA. The CDR3 has 15 residues. With 1 base removed from V and 6 bases from J, the gap between germline ends came to 13 bases. The CDR3 loop is CASSLDRTRTNEQFF. The CDR3 DNA sequence: TGTGCCAGCAGCTTAGATCGGACAAGGACCAATGAGCAGTTCTTC. Full variable domain (missing parts from reference TRBV7-2 and TRBJ2-1): GAGVSQSPSNKVTEKGKDVELRCDPISGHTALYWYRQSLGQGLEFLIYFQGNSAPDKSGLPSDRFSAERTGGSVSTLTIQRTQQEDSAVYLCASSLDRTRTNEQFFGPGTRLTVL.

The chain recombines TRBV6-6 with TRBJ2-7, with 10 bases matching TRBD1. The germline V gene encodes CDR1 MNHNY and CDR2 SVGAGI (reference sequence). The ends lost 7 bases at V and 5 bases at J; junction bases unmatched: 8. The CDR3 is 14 amino acids. This CDR3 reads CASNSGQGWNEQYF. Here the CDR3 DNA reads TGTGCCAGCAATTCGGGACAGGGGTGGAACGAGCAGTACTTC.

This chain connects TRBV7-2 to TRBJ2-2, with TRBD2 matching 7 bases. This CDR3 has 15 amino acids. The V gene's germline CDR1 is SGHTA and CDR2 FQGNSA. With 1 base clipped from V and 1 base from J, the junction kept 0 bases outside the gene matches. CDR3 in amino acids: CASSLGTRNTGELFF. CDR3 DNA sequence: TGTGCCAGCAGCTTAGGGACTAGGAACACCGGGGAGCTGTTTTTT.

The V gene is TRBV7-2, the J gene TRBJ1-2; the D gene is possibly TRBD1 (6 bases). The V and J ends lost 5 bases and 1 base respectively, with 8 bases between them. This CDR3 comprises 13 residues. Per the germline V gene, CDR1 is SGHTA and CDR2 is FQGNSA. The CDR3 region has the DNA TGTGCCAGCAGCGCGGACAGTAACTATGGCTACACCTTC. Its protein product is CASSADSNYGYTF.

The chain couples TRBV7-3 to TRBJ1-5; TRBD1 is a possible D gene (6 bases). In germline, CDR1 is SGHTA, CDR2 FQGTGA. The CDR3 contains 17 residues. Trimming took 5 bases from V and 0 from J, leaving 17 bases between them. The CDR3 here is CASSMDSSKYSNQPQHF. The CDR3 bases are TGTGCCAGCAGCATGGACAGCTCAAAATATAGCAATCAGCCCCAGCATTTT.

The V and J genes are TRBV28 and TRBJ1-1; 8 bases match TRBD1. This CDR3 comprises 15 residues. Looked up from germline, CDR1 is MDHEN and CDR2 is SYDVKM. V lost 5 bases to trimming and J lost 5 bases; unmatched junction nucleotides: 10. CDR3 region: CASSPWTGKGTEAFF. In nucleotides, the CDR3 is TGTGCCAGCAGTCCGTGGACAGGGAAAGGAACTGAAGCTTTCTTT.

The chain recombines TRBV7-8 with TRBJ2-1; the D is unclear. This CDR3 is 13 amino acids long. Looked up from germline, CDR1 is SGHVS and CDR2 is FQNEAQ. The V end lost 1 base, the J end lost 5 bases, and 6 bases lay between the germline ends. The CDR3, as DNA: TGTGCCAGCAGCTTAGGGGCCGACAATGAGCAGTTCTTC. Translated: CASSLGADNEQFF.

V usage is TRBV19 and J usage is TRBJ2-1, with 7 bases that match TRBD2. V was pared by 4 bases and J by 1 base, with 4 bases of the junction left unmatched. This CDR3 spans 15 amino acids. Germline V lookup: CDR1 LNHDA, CDR2 SQIVND (reference sequence). CDR3 in DNA: TGTGCCAGTAGTACCCTAGCGGCATCCTACAATGAGCAGTTCTTC. Its protein product is CASSTLAASYNEQFF.

This chain links TRBV28 with TRBJ1-1; D is undetermined. The CDR3 consists of 14 residues. With 2 bases removed from V and 1 base from J, the gap between germline ends came to 8 bases. CDR1 MDHEN and CDR2 SYDVKM come from the germline V gene. Here the CDR3 reads CASSLVPENTEAFF. CDR3 DNA sequence: TGTGCCAGCAGTTTAGTCCCAGAGAACACTGAAGCTTTCTTT.

The rearrangement joins TRBV5-4 to TRBJ1-2, with 9 nucleotides matching TRBD1. The V and J ends lost 5 bases and 2 bases, in that order; junction bases with no gene match: 7. CDR1 SGHNT and CDR2 YYREEE come from the germline V gene (reference sequence). This CDR3 is 15 amino acids long. The CDR3 region has the DNA TGTGCCAGCAGGCCAGGGGACAGGGTGAACTATGGCTACACCTTC. Amino acid sequence: CASRPGDRVNYGYTF.

The chain is built from TRBV13 and TRBJ2-1; 14 bases match TRBD2. The germline V gene has CDR1 PRHDT and CDR2 FYEKMQ (reference sequence). The CDR3 has 17 residues. The junction had 6 bases not matched to a gene; V was cut back by 5 bases and J by 3 bases. The CDR3 protein is CASSPRTSGGYYNEQFF. Here the CDR3 DNA reads TGTGCCAGCAGCCCTAGGACTAGCGGGGGGTACTACAATGAGCAGTTCTTC.

The genes are TRBV6-2 or TRBV6-3 and TRBJ2-2; 10 nucleotides line up with TRBD2. After removal of 6 bases from V and 4 bases from J, the junction contained 8 bases not matched to a gene. Germline CDR1 is MNHEY and CDR2 is SVGEGT. The CDR3 runs to 16 residues. CDR3 nucleotides: TGTGCCAGCAGCCTGAGCGGGAGGGCCCCCACCGGGGAGCTGTTTTTT. Translated: CASSLSGRAPTGELFF.

V usage is TRBV11-2 and J usage is TRBJ2-1; D is unclear. The germline V and J ends were trimmed by 0 bases and 9 bases, with 12 bases remaining between them. The V gene's germline CDR1 is SGHAT and CDR2 FQNNGV. The CDR3 is made up of 14 amino acids. As DNA, the CDR3 is TGTGCCAGCAGCTTAGATTGGGCTAGTGGTGAGCAGTTCTTC. This gives the protein CASSLDWASGEQFF.

This clone was seen a single time. The chain employs TRBV5-6 and TRBJ1-1, with 9 positions matching TRBD1. The CDR3 has 15 residues. The trim removed 5 bases at V and 3 bases at J, leaving 8 bases unmatched. Per germline, CDR1 SGHDT and CDR2 YYEEEE. CDR3 protein: CASSYRDRVYTEAFF. CDR3 nucleotide sequence: TGTGCCAGCAGTTACCGGGACAGGGTGTACACTGAAGCTTTCTTT.

The chain is built from TRBV7-9 and TRBJ2-3, with D perhaps assigned TRBD1 or TRBD2 (5 bases each). The V end lost 2 bases, the J end lost 2 bases, and 8 bases lay between the germline ends. The CDR3 length is 14 residues. Germline lookup yields CDR1 SEHNR and CDR2 FQNEAQ (reference sequence). The CDR3 region is CASSLRGPTDTQYF. The CDR3 nucleotides read TGTGCCAGCAGCTTACGGGGACCCACAGATACGCAGTATTTT.

This rearrangement joins TRBV5-1 to TRBJ1-3, with D unclear. This CDR3 region has 15 residues. Germline CDR1 SGHRS, CDR2 YFSETQ. The ends were cut back, 5 bases at V and 0 bases at J, with 12 bases in the middle. For the CDR3, the DNA is TGCGCCAGCAGAGTGGACGGAAGCTCTGGAAACACCATATATTTT. This sequence encodes CASRVDGSSGNTIYF.

With respect to this clone: Germline is not matched at one junction end, which may reflect a read error. The chain joins TRBV7-7 to TRBJ2-7; D possibly corresponds to TRBD1 (6 bases). Germline CDR1 is SSHAT and CDR2 is FNYEAQ (reference sequence). The CDR3 runs to 15 residues. The CDR3 bases are TGTGCTAGCAGCTACGCCGACAGGCCACCCTACGAGCAGTACTTC. This gives the protein CASSYADRPPYEQYF.

The rearrangement joins TRBV7-9 to TRBJ1-1, with 7 bases that match TRBD1. Germline CDR1 reads SEHNR; CDR2 reads FQNEAQ (reference sequence). V shed 3 bases, J shed 0 bases, and the junction held 1 base outside the gene matches. This CDR3 is 14 amino acids long. The CDR3 region has the DNA TGTGCCAGCAGCTTGACAGGGCTGAACACTGAAGCTTTCTTT. It yields the protein CASSLTGLNTEAFF.

The rearrangement uses TRBV25-1 and TRBJ2-5, with 10 nucleotides matching TRBD1. V trimming: 5 bases; J trimming: 4 bases; junction bases outside the gene matches: 7. Germline lookup yields CDR1 MGHDK and CDR2 SYGVNS. CDR3 length equals 15 residues. The CDR3 is CASSNSGTGAETQYF. DNA of the CDR3: TGTGCCAGCAGTAACTCCGGGACAGGGGCAGAGACCCAGTACTTC. Drawing the rest from reference TRBV25-1 and TRBJ2-5, the complete variable domain is EADIYQTPRYLVIGTGKKITLECSQTMGHDKMYWYQQDPGMELHLIHYSYGVNSTEKGDLSSESTVSRIRTEHFPLTLESARPSHTSQYLCASSNSGTGAETQYFGPGTRLLVL.

This chain uses TRBV28 with TRBJ1-1; 7 positions match TRBD1. This CDR3 has 15 amino acids. Germline CDR1 and CDR2: MDHEN and SYDVKM. Losses at the gene ends were 6 bases for V and 1 base for J; bases not matched to a gene: 8. CDR3 sequence (DNA): TGTGCCAGCAGATCCCGACAGGGTGGGAACACTGAAGCTTTCTTT. Its translation is CASRSRQGGNTEAFF.

The chain has TRBV7-2 and TRBJ1-2; no reliable D call. The V end was cut by 2 bases, the J end by 2 bases, with 3 bases between. The CDR3 length is 12 residues. CDR1 and CDR2 from the germline V gene are SGHTA and FQGNSA. CDR3 sequence: CASSLQNYGYTF. CDR3 bases: TGTGCCAGCAGCTTACAAAACTATGGCTACACCTTC.

The chain recombines TRBV6-5 with TRBJ2-5; 9 nucleotides agree with TRBD1. Looked up from germline, CDR1 is MNHEY and CDR2 is SVGAGI. V was clipped by 5 bases and J by 4 bases; unmatched bases: 5. The CDR3 is made up of 14 amino acids. CDR3 nucleotide sequence: TGTGCCAGCAGTCGCGGGACAGGGCGAGAGACCCAGTACTTC. Encoded protein: CASSRGTGRETQYF.

The V call is TRBV12-5, the J call TRBJ2-6, with D possibly TRBD1 on 6 matching bases. This CDR3 region has 18 residues. CDR1 and CDR2 from the germline V gene are LGHNT and FRNRAP. Between the trimmed V and J ends, which lost 0 bases and 0 bases, there was a span of 12 bases. The CDR3 coding sequence is TGTGCTAGTGGTTTGGTACCGGGACAAAGCTCTGGGGCCAACGTCCTGACTTTC. Amino acids: CASGLVPGQSSGANVLTF.

J is TRBJ1-4 and V is TRBV4-2, with 8 bases aligning to TRBD1. The CDR3 has 16 residues. In germline, CDR1 is LGHNA, CDR2 YNFKEQ. The J segment lost 7 bases and the V segment lost 4 bases, leaving 11 bases of the junction unmatched. The CDR3 protein is CASSLPPGQEGEKLFF. DNA of the CDR3: TGTGCCAGCAGCCTCCCACCGGGACAGGAGGGTGAAAAACTGTTTTTT.

The chain combines TRBV24-1 with TRBJ2-1; D call uncertain. The CDR3 runs to 13 residues. Trimming shortened V by 4 bases and J by 9 bases, and 12 bases separated the two germline ends. The V gene's germline CDR1 is KGHDR and CDR2 SFDVKD. CDR3 sequence (DNA): TGTGCCACCAGTGACCCGGGTCGCAGTGAGCAGTTCTTC. Translated, it gives CATSDPGRSEQFF.